The 27 T cell receptor beta chains in this list originate from one sample, sequenced in a study of T cells in Graves' hyperthyroidism and ophthalmopathy. RNA transcripts provided the source from which TCR beta CDR3 regions were amplified. With the HTBI primer set, the TCR CDR3 went through a first round of RT-PCR. TCRdb analysed the multiplex PCR reads with MiXCR anew, one entry per CDR3 protein. The sample has about 620,000 distinct CDR3 sequences; roughly 17% are singletons. The sequencing input was blood. Every receptor here comes from a woman aged 25 to 39 with Graves' hyperthyroidism.

The V call is TRBV7-2, the J call TRBJ2-6; no clear D gene. The CDR3 loop spans 15 amino acids. V lost 6 bases and J 0 bases, leaving 9 bases between the germline ends. Germline lookup yields CDR1 SGHTA and CDR2 FQGNSA. CDR3 in amino acids: CASSRLTSGANVLTF. CDR3 sequence (DNA): TGTGCCAGCAGTCGCCTTACCTCTGGGGCCAACGTCCTGACTTTC.

This clonotype was counted many times. This chain joins TRBV19 and TRBJ2-1, with 7 bases matching TRBD1. This CDR3 is 14 amino acids long. Germline values: CDR1 LNHDA, CDR2 SQIVND (reference sequence). Trimming cost V 5 bases and J 6 bases; bases outside gene matches: 7. The CDR3 sequence is CASSRGGASNEQFF. Here the CDR3 DNA reads TGTGCCAGTAGTCGAGGGGGCGCGAGCAATGAGCAGTTCTTC. Supplemented by reference TRBV19 and TRBJ2-1, the full variable domain reads DGGITQSPKYLFRKEGQNVTLSCEQNLNHDAMYWYRQDPGQGLRLIYYSQIVNDFQKGDIAEGYSVSREKKESFPLTVTSAQKNPTAFYLCASSRGGASNEQFFGPGTRLTVL.

The CDR3 spells CASSQGLAGIYNEQFF. DNA for the CDR3: TGCGCCAGCAGCCAAGGGCTAGCGGGGATATACAATGAGCAGTTCTTC. J is TRBJ2-1 and V is TRBV4-3; TRBD2 agrees at 9 bases. Germline-derived CDR1 and CDR2 are LGHNA and YSLEER. V dropped 1 base and J dropped 4; count of bases not matched to a gene: 5. This CDR3 is built from 16 residues.

This clonotype was observed at least ten times. The chain recombines TRBV6-1 with TRBJ1-2; D not resolved. V was cut by 3 bases and J by 4 bases, with 12 bases left in between. CDR3 length: 14 amino acids. Germline V gene data show CDR1 as MNHNS and CDR2 as SASEGT. CDR3 residues: CASSENSEGYGYTF. The DNA of the CDR3 is TGTGCCAGCAGTGAGAATTCGGAGGGCTATGGCTACACCTTC.

The rearrangement links TRBV6-1 to TRBJ1-2, with D possibly matching TRBD1 (5 bases). CDR3 length: 13 residues. Deletions cut 6 bases from V and 4 bases from J, with 12 bases between. In germline, CDR1 is MNHNS, CDR2 SASEGT. Here the CDR3 DNA reads TGTGCCAGCAGCCCTGAGACAGCCTATGGCTACACCTTC. It specifies CASSPETAYGYTF.

This clonotype was seen a handful of times. This chain joins TRBV6-1 and TRBJ2-1, with a possible D match to TRBD2 (5 bases). Trimming took 5 bases from V and 7 from J, leaving 30 bases between them. The CDR3 totals 19 residues. Germline loops: CDR1 MNHNS, CDR2 SASEGT. CDR3 protein: CASSQTTPLLGRDKNEQFF. The CDR3, as DNA: TGTGCCAGCAGTCAAACGACCCCTCTACTAGGCCGTGATAAAAATGAGCAGTTCTTC.

Worth noting for this clonotype: A read error may explain this, as a much larger clone is one base away. The chain joins TRBV30 to TRBJ2-3, with D uncertain. Germline V gene sequence: CDR1 GTSNPN, CDR2 SVGIG (reference sequence). The CDR3 length is 13 residues. V gave up 8 bases and J gave up 2 bases, with 14 bases separating them. The CDR3 here is CARARPNTDTQYF. CDR3 DNA: TGTGCCCGCGCGAGACCTAACACAGATACGCAGTATTTT.

The chain combines TRBV7-9 with TRBJ2-1, with 7 bases aligning to TRBD2. Germline CDR1 is SEHNR and CDR2 is FQNEAQ (reference sequence). The CDR3 covers 15 residues. Losses at the gene ends were 5 bases for V and 9 bases for J; bases not matched to a gene: 13. As DNA, the CDR3 is TGTGCCAGCAGCCGGGGAGGGGCGGGAGACGGTGAGCAGTTCTTC. Translating it yields CASSRGGAGDGEQFF.

This clonotype was detected many times. This chain connects TRBV2 to TRBJ2-7; 7 bases map to TRBD1. Looked up from germline, CDR1 is SNHLY and CDR2 is FYNNEI. The trim removed 6 bases at V and 2 bases at J, leaving 4 bases unmatched. This CDR3 contains 13 residues. The CDR3 spells CASRSGTAYEQYF. The DNA for the CDR3 is TGTGCCAGCAGGTCCGGGACAGCCTACGAGCAGTACTTC. Full variable domain (rest looked up from reference TRBV2 and TRBJ2-7): EPEVTQTPSHQVTQMGQEVILRCVPISNHLYFYWYRQILGQKVEFLVSFYNNEISEKSEIFDDQFSVERPDGSNFTLKIRSTKLEDSAMYFCASRSGTAYEQYFGPGTRLTVT.

This clonotype turned up a few times. V usage is TRBV6-1 and J usage is TRBJ2-7; no firm D call. Germline lookup yields CDR1 MNHNS and CDR2 SASEGT. This CDR3 contains 14 residues. Trimming stripped 5 bases from V and 4 bases from J, with 15 bases between. CDR3 region: CASSFETSKYEQYF. CDR3 in DNA: TGTGCCAGCAGTTTCGAGACTTCCAAGTACGAGCAGTACTTC.

The sample holds a few counts of this clonotype. V usage is TRBV12-3 or TRBV12-4 and J usage is TRBJ2-1, with D maybe TRBD2 (6 bases). The CDR3 length is 16 residues. Trimming removed 5 bases from V and 6 bases from J, with 20 bases in between. The CDR3 nucleotides read TGTGCCAGCAGTCCCCGGGTGAGCGGGTCCCTCAATGAGCAGTTCTTC. The encoded protein is CASSPRVSGSLNEQFF.

This clonotype was seen at least ten times. This chain joins TRBV3-1 and TRBJ2-2; maybe TRBD1 (5 bases). The CDR3 covers 15 residues. The germline V gene encodes CDR1 LGHDT and CDR2 YNNKEL (reference sequence). Deletions cut 0 bases from V and 6 bases from J, with 11 bases between. The CDR3 spells CASSQDQGIAGELFF. In DNA form, the CDR3 reads TGTGCCAGCAGCCAAGATCAGGGCATCGCCGGGGAGCTGTTTTTT.

This clonotype was seen a few times. The gene calls are TRBV24-1 and TRBJ2-1, with TRBD2 identical over 9 bases. This CDR3 region has 15 residues. J lost 5 bases, V lost 9 bases, and 10 bases had no gene match. Germline assignment: CDR1 KGHDR and CDR2 SFDVKD. The CDR3 spells CATHSGSGGHNEQFF. CDR3 nucleotides: TGTGCCACCCATAGCGGGAGTGGGGGACACAATGAGCAGTTCTTC.

This clonotype was counted only a few times. The rearrangement uses TRBV10-2 and TRBJ2-1, with 9 bases that match TRBD2. The V gene's germline CDR1 is WSHSY and CDR2 SAAADI. After removal of 8 bases from V and 4 bases from J, the junction contained 6 bases not matched to a gene. The CDR3 runs 14 residues. As DNA, the CDR3 is TGCGCCAGCCGCGGGGGGGCCCTTTACAATGAGCAGTTCTTC. It is translated as CASRGGALYNEQFF.

A few counts support this clonotype. The chain couples TRBV7-2 to TRBJ2-1; D uncertain. The CDR3 length is 16 residues. The germline CDR1 and CDR2 sequences are SGHTA and FQGNSA. V was pared by 2 bases and J by 8 bases, with 19 bases between. The CDR3 DNA reads as TGTGCCAGCAGCTTAATTGGTTCTAGATACTTGGATGAGCAGTTCTTC. Amino acid sequence: CASSLIGSRYLDEQFF.

The table lists this clonotype with a few counts. The V and J genes are TRBV19 and TRBJ2-3; 11 bases map to TRBD2. V shed 4 bases, J shed 2 bases, and the junction held 11 bases outside the gene matches. The germline V gene has CDR1 LNHDA and CDR2 SQIVND (reference sequence). The CDR3 sequence is 18 residues long. The CDR3 DNA reads as TGTGCCAGTAGTAAACTAGCGGGAGTTCAGGCCCTCACAGATACGCAGTATTTT. Its translation: CASSKLAGVQALTDTQYF.

To note about this clonotype: A much larger clone lies one base from this, so it may be a read error. J is TRBJ1-3 and V is TRBV2, with 11 nucleotides matching TRBD1. CDR3 length: 15 amino acids. In germline, CDR1 is SNHLY, CDR2 FYNNEI. Trimming cost V 4 bases and J 9 bases; bases outside gene matches: 8. The CDR3 DNA follows: TGTGCCAGCAGTGGACTCGGACAGGGGGCAGGCACCATATATTTT. It specifies CASSGLGQGAGTIYF.

This clonotype appeared many times. J is TRBJ2-1 and V is TRBV28; weak D call: TRBD1 (6 bases). This CDR3 spans 14 amino acids. The germline gives CDR1 MDHEN, CDR2 SYDVKM. V was cut by 6 bases and J by 6 bases, with 15 bases left in between. The CDR3 region is CASSHALRGNEQFF. CDR3 bases: TGTGCCAGCAGCCACGCTCTCAGGGGCAATGAGCAGTTCTTC.

The chain links TRBV19 to TRBJ1-5, with unresolved D. Germline V gene sequence: CDR1 LNHDA, CDR2 SQIVND (reference sequence). The CDR3 consists of 14 residues. V was cut by 8 bases and J by 4 bases, with 15 bases left in between. The CDR3 bases are TGTGCCAGTTCTCCGGGCAACCGTAATCAGCCCCAGCATTTT. Translation gives CASSPGNRNQPQHF.

This clonotype was counted ten times or more. J is TRBJ1-1 and V is TRBV30; no reliable D call. V was clipped by 4 bases and J by 6 bases, with 9 bases between them. The CDR3 is 11 amino acids. Germline V CDR1 and CDR2: GTSNPN, SVGIG (reference sequence). The CDR3 bases are TGTGCCTGGACCGTATCGGCTGAAGCTTTCTTT. As protein: CAWTVSAEAFF. Together with reference TRBV30 and TRBJ1-1, the CDR3 gives the full variable domain: SQTIHQWPATLVQPVGSPLSLECTVEGTSNPNLYWYRQAAGRGLQLLFYSVGIGQISSEVPQNLSASRPQDRQFILSSKKLLLSDSGFYLCAWTVSAEAFFGQGTRLTVV.

This clonotype came up many times. The chain employs TRBV6-6 and TRBJ2-2; D call uncertain. Germline CDR1 is MNHNY and CDR2 is SVGAGI (reference sequence). The CDR3 extends over 14 amino acids. V lost 2 bases and J 6 bases, leaving 10 bases between the germline ends. CDR3 residues: CASSYEQLAGELFF. The DNA for the CDR3 is TGTGCCAGCAGTTACGAACAACTTGCCGGGGAGCTGTTTTTT.

This clonotype was seen ten or more times. The chain carries TRBV5-1 and TRBJ1-4; D might be TRBD1 (5 bases). The CDR3 runs to 16 residues. CDR1 is SGHRS, CDR2 YFSETQ, per germline. V lost 0 bases, J lost 7 bases, and 16 bases lay in between. CDR3 sequence: CASSLGAGTPSEKLFF. The CDR3 nucleotides are TGCGCCAGCAGCTTGGGTGCAGGGACGCCGAGTGAAAAACTGTTTTTT.

This clonotype has just a few counts. V gene TRBV5-1 combines with J gene TRBJ2-7, with TRBD2 identical over 11 bases. The CDR3 spans 15 residues. From germline, CDR1 is SGHRS and CDR2 YFSETQ. The V segment lost 0 bases and the J segment 7 bases; nucleotides outside the gene matches: 6. The CDR3 reads CASSLGNSGRDEQYF. The CDR3 DNA reads as TGCGCCAGCAGCTTGGGAAATAGCGGGAGGGATGAGCAGTACTTC.

This clonotype was found many times. The chain combines TRBV30 with TRBJ2-1; D unclear. Per germline, CDR1 GTSNPN and CDR2 SVGIG (reference sequence). The CDR3 runs to 12 residues. The V and J ends lost 0 bases and 9 bases respectively, with 9 bases between them. The CDR3 loop is CAWSVLGVEQFF. In DNA, the CDR3 is TGTGCCTGGAGTGTACTTGGGGTTGAGCAGTTCTTC.

The rearrangement links TRBV9 to TRBJ1-2, with 9 bases matching TRBD1. The CDR3 covers 14 residues. In germline, CDR1 is SGDLS, CDR2 YYNGEE. The V gene end was trimmed by 7 bases and the J gene end by 3 bases; junction bases not matched to a gene: 7. The CDR3 bases are TGTGCCAGCGCCGGGACAGGGTTTGACTATGGCTACACCTTC. Translating it yields CASAGTGFDYGYTF. Based on the CDR3 plus reference TRBV9 and TRBJ1-2, the full variable domain is DSGVTQTPKHLITATGQRVTLRCSPRSGDLSVYWYQQSLDQGLQFLIQYYNGEERAKGNILERFSAQQFPDLHSELNLSSLELGDSALYFCASAGTGFDYGYTFGSGTRLTVV.

This clonotype was detected many times. The chain couples TRBV7-3 to TRBJ2-4, with TRBD2 identical over 7 bases. The CDR3 runs 16 residues. J gave up 2 bases and V 5 bases, and 9 bases lay outside the gene matches. The germline gives CDR1 SGHTA, CDR2 FQGTGA. The CDR3 region has the DNA TGTGCCAGCAGCAAGACTAGGCGGGAGTCCAAAAACATTCAGTACTTC. This codes for CASSKTRRESKNIQYF.

This clonotype was seen at least ten times. The chain joins TRBV7-2 to TRBJ1-4; D is undetermined. The CDR3 totals 13 residues. V was trimmed by 9 bases and J by 2 bases, leaving 10 bases between them. Germline CDR1 reads SGHTA; CDR2 reads FQGNSA. The DNA for the CDR3 is TGTGCCAGTGGATCACAGACTAATGAAAAACTGTTTTTT. It codes for CASGSQTNEKLFF.